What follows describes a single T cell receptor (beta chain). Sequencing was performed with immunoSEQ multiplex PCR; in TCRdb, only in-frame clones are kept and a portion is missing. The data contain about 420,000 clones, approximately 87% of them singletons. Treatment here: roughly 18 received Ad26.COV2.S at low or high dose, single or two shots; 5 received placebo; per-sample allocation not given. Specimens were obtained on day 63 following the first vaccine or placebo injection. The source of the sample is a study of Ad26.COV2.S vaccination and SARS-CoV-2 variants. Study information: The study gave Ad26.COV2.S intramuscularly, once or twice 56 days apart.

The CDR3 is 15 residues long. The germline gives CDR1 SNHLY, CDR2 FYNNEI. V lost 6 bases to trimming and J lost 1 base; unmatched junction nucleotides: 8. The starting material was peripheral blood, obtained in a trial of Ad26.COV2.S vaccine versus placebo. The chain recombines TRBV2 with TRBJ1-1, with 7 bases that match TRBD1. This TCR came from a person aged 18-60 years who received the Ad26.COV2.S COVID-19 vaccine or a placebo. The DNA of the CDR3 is TGTGCCAGCAGGGCGACAGGGACTCCGAACACTGAAGCTTTCTTT. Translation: CASRATGTPNTEAFF.